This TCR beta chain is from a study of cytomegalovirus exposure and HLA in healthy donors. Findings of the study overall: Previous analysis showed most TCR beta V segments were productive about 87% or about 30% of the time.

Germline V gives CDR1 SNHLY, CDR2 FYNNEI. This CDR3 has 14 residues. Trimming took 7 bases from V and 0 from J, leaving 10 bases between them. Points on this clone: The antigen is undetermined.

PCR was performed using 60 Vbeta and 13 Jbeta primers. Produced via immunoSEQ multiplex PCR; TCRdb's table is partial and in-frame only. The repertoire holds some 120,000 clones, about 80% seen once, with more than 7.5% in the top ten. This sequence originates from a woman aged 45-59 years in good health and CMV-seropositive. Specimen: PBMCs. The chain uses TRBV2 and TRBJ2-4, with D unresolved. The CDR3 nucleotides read TGTGCCAGCAAGCGTGACCTAGCCAAAAACATTCAGTACTTC. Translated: CASKRDLAKNIQYF.